This TCR beta chain was captured by sequencing in a study of cytomegalovirus exposure and HLA in healthy donors. CDR1 is WSHSY, CDR2 SAAADI, per germline. CDR3 length: 16 amino acids. With V trimmed by 6 bases and J by 0 bases, 6 bases remained unmatched. The study ran its PCR with 60 Vbeta and 13 Jbeta primers. Using immunoSEQ multiplex PCR, the repertoire was profiled, and TCRdb retains in-frame clones only, with some absent. This repertoire shows around 270,000 clones, approximately 80% found once; its top ten account for roughly 0.3%. The sample holds one count of this clone. The chain recombines TRBV10-2 with TRBJ2-2; TRBD2 matches at 8 bases. Sequencing input: PBMCs. The receptor comes from a girl aged 2 to 9 in good health and CMV-seronegative. CDR3 DNA sequence: TGCGCCAGCAGGAGAACGGGGGGGGCGAACACCGGGGAGCTGTTTTTT. As protein: CASRRTGGANTGELFF.